Each of the 27 T cell receptor beta chains below was sequenced from the same sample in a study of cytomegalovirus exposure and HLA in healthy donors (dated by TCRdb to 2016 to 2017). Library preparation employed the immunoSEQ multiplex PCR assay. The multiplex PCR relied on a mix of 60 forward primers for TCR Vbeta segments and 13 reverse primers for TCR Jbeta segments. Here the immuneACCESS table is served through TCRdb, limited to in-frame sequences with V and J called. Missing clones are a known gap in these copies; in checked studies unresolved V genes cover under half, and the rest lacks a known reason. For this sample the table gives some 200,000 clones, of which 75% to 90% were detected only once. 0.71% of the sample is held by the ten biggest clonotypes. The sequencing sample was made of PBMCs. The receptors stem from a boy aged 2 to 10 in good health and CMV-seronegative.

CDR3 loop: CASSTRDRGREQYF. For the CDR3, the DNA is TGTGCCAGCAGTACACGGGACAGGGGGCGCGAGCAGTACTTC. This chain connects TRBV6-6 to TRBJ2-5, with TRBD1 matching over 12 bases. The tail of the sequence fits TRBJ2-7 better, so the J call may be wrong. Germline V gene sequence: CDR1 MNHNY, CDR2 SVGAGI (reference sequence). The CDR3 extends over 14 amino acids.

The V call is TRBV2, the J call TRBJ2-5; weak D call: TRBD2 (8 bases). Trimming cost V 10 bases and J 5 bases, with 17 bases left between them. Germline-derived CDR1 and CDR2 are SNHLY and FYNNEI. The CDR3 consists of 13 residues. Here the CDR3 DNA reads TGTGCCAACGGGAGGGGGCCCGCTGAGACCCAGTACTTC. Protein product: CANGRGPAETQYF.

This clone was picked up a small number of times. The genes are TRBV5-6 and TRBJ1-2, with D tentatively TRBD1 (6 bases). V dropped 1 base and J dropped 4 bases, with 8 bases sitting between them. Germline V gene data show CDR1 as SGHDT and CDR2 as YYEEEE. This CDR3 is built from 13 residues. CDR3 sequence (DNA): TGTGCCAGCAGCTTGACAGGGAGCTATGGCTACACCTTC. Residues: CASSLTGSYGYTF.

V usage is TRBV27 and J usage is TRBJ2-6; D unclear. Looked up from germline, CDR1 is MNHEY and CDR2 is SMNVEV (reference sequence). This CDR3 has 13 residues. V was shortened by 8 bases and J by 0 bases, with 5 bases between the two germline ends. CDR3 in DNA: TGTGCCAGCCCTTTCTCTGGGGCCAACGTCCTGACTTTC. Translated: CASPFSGANVLTF.

This clone was found once. The chain carries TRBV18 and TRBJ2-3, with 8 bases identical to TRBD1. CDR3 size: 16 residues. The germline CDR1 and CDR2 sequences are KGHSH and LQKENI. After removal of 1 base from V and 5 bases from J, the junction contained 8 bases not matched to a gene. The CDR3 loop is CASSPLRAGGVDTQYF. CDR3 nucleotide sequence: TGTGCCAGCTCACCACTCCGGGCAGGGGGCGTAGATACGCAGTATTTT.

CDR3 protein: CASSLTEELFKETQYF. The CDR3 DNA reads TGTGCCAGCAGCCTGACTGAAGAACTTTTCAAAGAGACCCAGTACTTC. V and J are TRBV7-2 and TRBJ2-5; the D is unclear. The CDR3 length is 16 residues. Germline V gene data show CDR1 as SGHTA and CDR2 as FQGNSA. Between the trimmed V and J ends, which lost 5 bases and 3 bases, there was a span of 19 bases.

The chain is built from TRBV2 and TRBJ2-3; D possibly corresponds to TRBD2 (6 bases). Trimming removed 6 bases at V and 2 bases at J, with 15 bases between. CDR1 SNHLY and CDR2 FYNNEI come from the germline V gene. This CDR3 comprises 15 residues. CDR3 sequence reads: CASRGTVTSTDTQYF. CDR3 nucleotides: TGTGCCAGCAGGGGGACTGTGACTTCCACAGATACGCAGTATTTT.

The chain combines TRBV5-1 with TRBJ1-2; tentative D call: TRBD1 (6 bases). The germline CDR1 and CDR2 sequences are SGHRS and YFSETQ. Deletions cut 3 bases from V and 0 bases from J, with 12 bases between. The CDR3 is made up of 15 amino acids. The CDR3 is CASSSKTGANYGYTF. The CDR3 DNA is TGCGCCAGCAGCTCGAAGACAGGAGCTAACTATGGCTACACCTTC.

The chain uses TRBV6-1 and TRBJ1-1; TRBD1 is a possible D gene (5 bases). CDR3 length: 12 amino acids. Germline V gene lookup returns CDR1 MNHNS and CDR2 SASEGT. Trimming shortened V by 5 bases and J by 5 bases, and 9 bases separated the two germline ends. Here the CDR3 reads CASSPGWTEAFF. The CDR3 region has the DNA TGTGCCAGCAGTCCAGGGTGGACTGAAGCTTTCTTT.

The table lists this clone with a count of one. The chain combines TRBV11-2 with TRBJ2-3; D might be TRBD1 (5 bases). The CDR3 sequence is 14 residues long. The V end was cut by 1 base, the J end by 5 bases, with 10 bases between. Germline lookup yields CDR1 SGHAT and CDR2 FQNNGV. Here the CDR3 reads CASSLGIRGDTQYF. In DNA, the CDR3 is TGTGCCAGCAGCTTAGGAATTAGGGGAGATACGCAGTATTTT.

This sequence joins TRBV28 and TRBJ1-3; TRBD1 agrees at 8 bases. CDR3 length: 16 amino acids. Germline-derived CDR1 and CDR2 are MDHEN and SYDVKM. After removal of 6 bases from V and 9 bases from J, the junction contained 16 bases not matched to a gene. CDR3 sequence (DNA): TGTGCCAGCAGCCTAGAACGATGGACAGGGAGAGGCACCATATATTTT. Amino acids: CASSLERWTGRGTIYF.

V gene TRBV7-8 combines with J gene TRBJ2-1, with D perhaps TRBD2 (6 bases). The CDR3 is made up of 15 amino acids. Germline assignment: CDR1 SGHVS and CDR2 FQNEAQ. Trimming removed 5 bases from V and 7 bases from J, with 18 bases in between. The DNA of the CDR3 is TGTGCCAGCAGCCCAGTAGGTGTACGGGGGAATGAGCAGTTCTTC. The encoded protein is CASSPVGVRGNEQFF.

The rearrangement links TRBV11-2 to TRBJ2-1, with 9 bases matching TRBD2. Germline V gene lookup returns CDR1 SGHAT and CDR2 FQNNGV. Losses at the gene ends were 3 bases for V and 7 bases for J; bases not matched to a gene: 4. The CDR3 consists of 14 residues. CDR3 DNA sequence: TGTGCCAGCAGCTTTGGGCTAGCGGGGAATGAGCAGTTCTTC. Its protein product is CASSFGLAGNEQFF.

The chain couples TRBV5-1 to TRBJ2-7; 10 positions match TRBD1. The V gene's germline CDR1 is SGHRS and CDR2 YFSETQ. CDR3 length equals 15 residues. V was clipped by 0 bases and J by 6 bases; unmatched bases: 6. The CDR3 protein is CASSLAGTGEFEQYF. Written as DNA, the CDR3 is TGCGCCAGCAGCTTGGCCGGGACAGGGGAGTTCGAGCAGTACTTC.

This clone has only a few counts. The V call is TRBV2, the J call TRBJ1-1; a possible D gene is TRBD1 (6 bases). The CDR3 consists of 13 residues. V lost 6 bases, J lost 4 bases, and 12 bases lay in between. Germline CDR1 reads SNHLY; CDR2 reads FYNNEI. CDR3 loop: CASRHREGTEAFF. CDR3 bases: TGTGCCAGCAGACACAGGGAAGGCACTGAAGCTTTCTTT.

In this sample, this clone turned up once. The junction differs from germline at one of its ends, possibly a read error. For the CDR3, the DNA is TGTTCCAGCAGCTACGGACAGGGGGTGAACACTGAAGCTTTCTTT. It specifies CSSSYGQGVNTEAFF. The J gene is TRBJ1-1, the V gene TRBV7-9, with 10 nucleotides matching TRBD1. Germline V gene data show CDR1 as SEHNR and CDR2 as FQNEAQ (reference sequence). This CDR3 spans 15 amino acids.

The J gene is TRBJ1-2, the V gene TRBV25-1; D might be TRBD1 (5 bases). The V end lost 2 bases, the J end lost 8 bases, and 12 bases lay between the germline ends. This CDR3 is 13 amino acids long. The germline CDR1 and CDR2 sequences are MGHDK and SYGVNS. CDR3 in DNA: TGTGCCAGCAGTGAAGCCAGGGAGGAAGGCTACACCTTC. This gives the protein CASSEAREEGYTF.

The chain combines TRBV4-1 with TRBJ2-3; TRBD2 aligns across 7 bases. This CDR3 contains 16 residues. Germline loops: CDR1 MGHRA, CDR2 YSYEKL. V trimming: 4 bases; J trimming: 0 bases; junction bases outside the gene matches: 7. This CDR3 reads CASSLPGLPSTDTQYF. CDR3 DNA: TGCGCCAGCAGCCTACCGGGACTACCCAGCACAGATACGCAGTATTTT.

The gene calls are TRBV5-1 and TRBJ1-4, with TRBD1 as a possible D gene (6 bases). The germline CDR1 and CDR2 sequences are SGHRS and YFSETQ. V lost 4 bases and J 4 bases, leaving 11 bases between the germline ends. The CDR3 spans 14 residues. The CDR3: CASSLGQLNEKLFF. The CDR3, as DNA: TGCGCCAGCAGCCTCGGACAGCTTAATGAAAAACTGTTTTTT.

The rearrangement uses TRBV6-5 and TRBJ2-3; maybe TRBD2 (5 bases). Germline assignment: CDR1 MNHEY and CDR2 SVGAGI. V gave up 5 bases and J gave up 2 bases, with 11 bases separating them. The CDR3 is made up of 14 amino acids. The CDR3, as DNA: TGTGCCAGCAGTAGGACTGACTCCACAGATACGCAGTATTTT. Protein product: CASSRTDSTDTQYF.

The chain recombines TRBV2 with TRBJ2-7, with D unresolved. Germline CDR1 and CDR2: SNHLY and FYNNEI. CDR3 size: 12 residues. V was pared by 7 bases and J by 0 bases, with 7 bases between. CDR3 in DNA: TGTGCCAGCATGAGGAGCTCCTACGAGCAGTACTTC. It is translated as CASMRSSYEQYF. The full variable domain, in which reference TRBV2 and TRBJ2-7 provide the parts outside the CDR3, is EPEVTQTPSHQVTQMGQEVILRCVPISNHLYFYWYRQILGQKVEFLVSFYNNEISEKSEIFDDQFSVERPDGSNFTLKIRSTKLEDSAMYFCASMRSSYEQYFGPGTRLTVT.

V usage is TRBV15 and J usage is TRBJ2-7, with TRBD1 identical over 9 bases. The CDR3 sequence is 15 residues long. Germline V gene sequence: CDR1 LNHNV, CDR2 YYDKDF (reference sequence). V trimming: 11 bases; J trimming: 2 bases; junction bases outside the gene matches: 13. The CDR3 DNA is TGTGCCTCCGCACGGGACGGGACAGGGCCCTACGAGCAGTACTTC. This codes for CASARDGTGPYEQYF.

The rearrangement joins TRBV5-1 to TRBJ2-2; no reliable D call. V gave up 4 bases and J gave up 2 bases, with 12 bases separating them. Germline V gene sequence: CDR1 SGHRS, CDR2 YFSETQ. CDR3 length: 15 residues. The CDR3 sequence: CASSLSQVNTGELFF. The CDR3, as DNA: TGCGCCAGCAGCCTGAGCCAGGTCAACACCGGGGAGCTGTTTTTT.

The J gene is TRBJ2-3, the V gene TRBV14, with 7 nucleotides matching TRBD1. The CDR3 spans 17 residues. After removal of 2 bases from V and 2 bases from J, the junction contained 10 bases not matched to a gene. Germline CDR1 reads SGHDN; CDR2 reads FVKESK. Here the CDR3 reads CASSQMATGTHTDTQYF. CDR3 bases: TGTGCCAGCAGCCAAATGGCGACAGGGACGCACACAGATACGCAGTATTTT. The entire variable domain, with the rest obtained from reference TRBV14 and TRBJ2-3, is as follows: EAGVTQFPSHSVIEKGQTVTLRCDPISGHDNLYWYRRVMGKEIKFLLHFVKESKQDESGMPNNRFLAERTGGTYSTLKVQPAELEDSGVYFCASSQMATGTHTDTQYFGPGTRLTVL.

CDR3 bases: TGTGCCATCAGTGATAAAAACGTCGGGACAGATACGCAGTATTTT. Amino acids: CAISDKNVGTDTQYF. J is TRBJ2-3 and V is TRBV10-3; no firm D call. V was trimmed by 3 bases and J by 3 bases, leaving 13 bases between them. CDR1 ENHRY and CDR2 SYGVKD come from the germline V gene. The CDR3 spans 15 residues.

V is TRBV11-2 and J is TRBJ1-6, with D possibly being TRBD1 (6 bases). This CDR3 comprises 15 residues. Trimming removed 2 bases from V and 7 bases from J, with 12 bases in between. Germline V CDR1 and CDR2: SGHAT, FQNNGV. The chain's CDR3 is CASSLWAGANSPLHF. CDR3 in DNA: TGTGCCAGCAGCTTATGGGCAGGGGCGAATTCACCCCTCCACTTT.

The gene calls are TRBV5-1 and TRBJ2-3; D uncertain. Germline V gene lookup returns CDR1 SGHRS and CDR2 YFSETQ. This CDR3 is built from 13 residues. V lost 4 bases and J lost 2, with 8 bases in between. This chain's CDR3 is CASSVELTDTQYF. In DNA form, the CDR3 reads TGCGCCAGCAGCGTGGAGCTCACAGATACGCAGTATTTT.